The rows below give T cell receptor beta chains drawn from one sample of a study of CD8+ T cells in alopecia areata. TCRdb's copy holds only in-frame clones and misses some; the assay was immunoSEQ multiplex PCR. Of approximately 89,000 clones listed, 35% to 45% are singletons. Sequencing was done on a sample of CD4+ T cells sorted from blood. The receptors were sampled from a human donor with alopecia areata. The CDR3 runs from the conserved cysteine through the conserved F or W. The D gene is left open where the match is weak. The size field is filled for only some rows; it gives once, few, many or a size class.

j_call v_call cdr3_length d_call clone_size cdr3_nt cdr3_aa
TRBJ2-1 TRBV29-1 17 TRBD2 - TGCAGCGTTGCTGGGACTAGCGGGAGGACCACCTACAATGAGCAGTTCTTC CSVAGTSGRTTYNEQFF
TRBJ2-3 TRBV29-1 13 - few TGCAGCGTTGGCGGCAGGAGCACAGATACGCAGTATTTT CSVGGRSTDTQYF
TRBJ2-7 TRBV9 18 - - TGTGCCAGCAGCGTAGTGCTTATGAGGGTTCGGACTGCCTACGAGCAGTACTTC CASSVVLMRVRTAYEQYF
TRBJ2-3 TRBV29-1 14 - few TGCAGCGTTGGTTTCCGATTAAGCACAGATACGCAGTATTTT CSVGFRLSTDTQYF
TRBJ2-7 TRBV29-1 16 - few TGCAGCGTTTGTAGGGGCCCGTCCTCCCTGTCCTACGAGCAGTACTTC CSVCRGPSSLSYEQYF
TRBJ2-5 TRBV29-1 13 - - TGCAGCGTTTCGGAGGGCTCCTTGGGGACCCAGTACTTC CSVSEGSLGTQYF
TRBJ2-1 TRBV29-1 14 TRBD2 few TGCAGCGTTGAAAAGGCGGGAGGCCGAAATGAGCAGTTCTTC CSVEKAGGRNEQFF
TRBJ2-4 TRBV5-1 12 - - TGCGCCAGCAGCTTGCAGGGGAACATTCAGTACTTC CASSLQGNIQYF
TRBJ2-5 TRBV30 14 - - TGTGCCTGGAGTCGCGGCGGTCTCCAGGAGACCCAGTACTTC CAWSRGGLQETQYF
TRBJ2-1 TRBV5-1 17 TRBD2 - TGCGCCAGCAGCTTGGCGGCCGGGACTAGCGCCCACAATGAGCAGTTCTTC CASSLAAGTSAHNEQFF
TRBJ2-7 TRBV28 14 - - TGTGCCAGCAGCCGGGATCTACTTCTGGGCGAGCAGTACTTC CASSRDLLLGEQYF
TRBJ1-4 TRBV29-1 13 - few TGCAGCGTTGGGTCAGGGCGGAATGAAAAACTGTTTTTT CSVGSGRNEKLFF
TRBJ1-1 TRBV29-1 15 - few TGCAGCGTCCGTACTGAGTTCTTGGGGGACACTGAAGCTTTCTTT CSVRTEFLGDTEAFF
TRBJ2-1 TRBV5-6 13 - - TGTGCCAGCAGCTTGGTGGCGAACAATGAGCAGTTCTTC CASSLVANNEQFF
TRBJ2-7 TRBV23-1 11 - medium-sized TGCGCCAGCCATCCGTTGGATGAGCAGTACTTC CASHPLDEQYF
TRBJ2-3 TRBV4-2 18 - few TGTGCCAGCAGCCAAGAAGGTAGCGGCTGGACTAGCACAGATACGCAGTATTTT CASSQEGSGWTSTDTQYF
TRBJ2-5 TRBV2 11 - - TGTGCCAGCAAAGGTTGGGAGACCCAGTACTTC CASKGWETQYF
TRBJ2-2 TRBV6-5 14 - - TGTGCCAGCAGTTACTCGCCGAACACCGGGGAGCTGTTTTTT CASSYSPNTGELFF
TRBJ2-4 TRBV29-1 14 - few TGCAGCGTTGGTCAGCTACTAGCCAAAAACATTCAGTACTTC CSVGQLLAKNIQYF
TRBJ2-1 TRBV5-1 15 TRBD1 - TGCGCCAGCAGCCCGTCGGGACAGGATAACAATGAGCAGTTCTTC CASSPSGQDNNEQFF
TRBJ1-4 TRBV25-1 13 - few TGTGCCAGCAGTCTCCAGCCTAATGAAAAACTGTTTTTT CASSLQPNEKLFF
TRBJ2-1 TRBV29-1 14 - - TGCAGCGTTGAAGAGCAGGGATCCTACAATGAGCAGTTCTTC CSVEEQGSYNEQFF
TRBJ1-4 TRBV29-1 14 TRBD1 few TGCAGCGTTGGTGTTTCAGGGGGTGGTGAAAAACTGTTTTTT CSVGVSGGGEKLFF
TRBJ2-7 TRBV29-1 13 TRBD2 - TGCAGCGGAGCGGGGGGCAGGGGTTACGAGCAGTACTTC CSGAGGRGYEQYF
TRBJ1-2 TRBV30 12 - - TGTGCCTGGAGTCCGGGGGCGGTAGGCTACACCTTC CAWSPGAVGYTF
TRBJ2-2 TRBV14 14 - - TGTGCCAGCAGCCTTCTCTTGAACACCGGGGAGCTGTTTTTT CASSLLLNTGELFF
TRBJ1-6 TRBV4-2 16 - few TGTGCCAGCAGCCAAGAGGCGGGTCGGGGGGACTCACCCCTCCACTTT CASSQEAGRGDSPLHF